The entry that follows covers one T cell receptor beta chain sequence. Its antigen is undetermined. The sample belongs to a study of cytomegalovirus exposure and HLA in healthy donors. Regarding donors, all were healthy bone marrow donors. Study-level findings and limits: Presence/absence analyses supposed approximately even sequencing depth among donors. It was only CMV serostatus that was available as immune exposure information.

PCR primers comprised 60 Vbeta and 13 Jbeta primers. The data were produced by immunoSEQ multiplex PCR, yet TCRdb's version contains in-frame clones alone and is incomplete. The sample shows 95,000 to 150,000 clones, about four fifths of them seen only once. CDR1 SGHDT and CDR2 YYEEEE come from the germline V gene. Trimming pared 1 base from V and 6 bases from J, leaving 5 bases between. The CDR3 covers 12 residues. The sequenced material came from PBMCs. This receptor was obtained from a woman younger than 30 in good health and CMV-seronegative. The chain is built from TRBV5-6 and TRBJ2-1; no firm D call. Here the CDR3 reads CASSLLANEQFF. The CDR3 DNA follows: TGTGCCAGCAGCTTGTTGGCCAATGAGCAGTTCTTC. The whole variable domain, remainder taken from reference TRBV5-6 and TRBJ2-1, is DAGVTQSPTHLIKTRGQQVTLRCSPKSGHDTVSWYQQALGQGPQFIFQYYEEEERQRGNFPDRFSGHQFPNYSSELNVNALLLGDSALYLCASSLLANEQFFGPGTRLTVL.